The 15 T cell receptor beta chains given below trace back to one sample, sequenced in a study of T cell responses to AZD1222 COVID-19 vaccine. Clones were read by immunoSEQ multiplex PCR, and TCRdb kept only the in-frame ones, dropping some. This sample has about 120,000 clones; approximately 85% occur once, and the top ten carry almost 9.5%. This sample comprised peripheral blood, obtained on day 0 of AZD1222 vaccination. These receptor sequences come from an adult in good health.

V gene TRBV15 combines with J gene TRBJ2-7; D tentatively reads TRBD1 or TRBD2 (6 bases each). V was clipped by 4 bases and J by 5 bases, with 18 bases between them. Germline V gene sequence: CDR1 LNHNV, CDR2 YYDKDF (reference sequence). The CDR3 runs 15 residues. In DNA form, the CDR3 reads TGTGCCACCAGCAACGTCCGAAAGGGGGGCAACGAGCAGTACTTC. The encoded protein is CATSNVRKGGNEQYF. Based on the CDR3 plus reference TRBV15 and TRBJ2-7, the full variable domain is DAMVIQNPRYQVTQFGKPVTLSCSQTLNHNVMYWYQQKSSQAPKLLFHYYDKDFNNEADTPDNFQSRRPNTSFCFLDIRSPGLGDTAMYLCATSNVRKGGNEQYFGPGTRLTVT.

The J gene is TRBJ2-3, the V gene TRBV9; no clear D. The CDR3 runs 10 residues. Between the trimmed V and J ends, which lost 6 bases and 6 bases, there was a span of 5 bases. Germline CDR1 reads SGDLS; CDR2 reads YYNGEE. The CDR3 coding sequence is TGTGCCAGCACAGTGGATACGCAGTATTTT. Its protein is CASTVDTQYF.

This clone has just a few counts. This chain joins TRBV27 and TRBJ2-7; D is perhaps TRBD1 (6 bases). There are 14 residues in the CDR3. The germline V gene has CDR1 MNHEY and CDR2 SMNVEV (reference sequence). V lost 2 bases and J lost 2, with 10 bases in between. Here the CDR3 reads CASSLGQGTYEQYF. The CDR3 DNA sequence: TGTGCCAGCAGTTTAGGCCAGGGGACCTACGAGCAGTACTTC.

This chain uses TRBV28 with TRBJ1-1, with TRBD1 matching 7 bases. CDR3 size: 14 residues. V gave up 2 bases and J gave up 12 bases; unmatched junction bases: 12. Looked up from germline, CDR1 is MDHEN and CDR2 is SYDVKM. As DNA, the CDR3 is TGTGCCAGCAGTTTACAATCGACAGGGAGAAAAACTTTCTTT. The encoded protein is CASSLQSTGRKTFF. Full variable domain (remainder filled in from reference TRBV28 and TRBJ1-1): DVKVTQSSRYLVKRTGEKVFLECVQDMDHENMFWYRQDPGLGLRLIYFSYDVKMKEKGDIPEGYSVSREKKERFSLILESASTNQTSMYLCASSLQSTGRKTFFGQGTRLTVV.

This clone appeared a few times. The rearrangement links TRBV30 to TRBJ2-2, with TRBD2 matching 8 bases. The length of the CDR3 is 16 residues. Germline CDR1 and CDR2: GTSNPN and SVGIG (reference sequence). V gave up 0 bases and J gave up 3 bases; unmatched junction bases: 6. CDR3 nucleotides: TGTGCCTGGAGTGTCCCGGGGGGGCCTGACACCGGGGAGCTGTTTTTT. Translation: CAWSVPGGPDTGELFF.

V usage is TRBV27 and J usage is TRBJ2-3; TRBD2 matches at 13 bases. After removal of 4 bases from V and 4 bases from J, the junction contained 8 bases not matched to a gene. The germline CDR1 and CDR2 sequences are MNHEY and SMNVEV (reference sequence). The CDR3 runs to 17 residues. The CDR3 DNA follows: TGTGCCAGCAGTTCCTTTGGACTAGCGGGGGAGGCAGATACGCAGTATTTT. Translating it yields CASSSFGLAGEADTQYF.

This sequence joins TRBV5-4 and TRBJ2-3, with TRBD2 identical over 11 bases. The CDR3 runs 17 residues. The J segment lost 5 bases and the V segment lost 4 bases, leaving 12 bases of the junction unmatched. The V gene's germline CDR1 is SGHNT and CDR2 YYREEE (reference sequence). CDR3 DNA sequence: TGTGCCAGCAGCGGCACTCTTAGCGGGGGGGCCATAGATACGCAGTATTTT. Its translation is CASSGTLSGGAIDTQYF.

The rearrangement joins TRBV30 to TRBJ1-2, with D unclear. This CDR3 spans 11 amino acids. V lost 5 bases to trimming and J lost 8 bases, with 12 bases between them. CDR1 is GTSNPN and CDR2 is SVGIG in the germline V gene (reference sequence). The CDR3 is CAWERRAGYTF. CDR3 nucleotide sequence: TGTGCCTGGGAAAGACGGGCGGGCTACACCTTC. Using reference TRBV30 and TRBJ1-2 for the parts outside the CDR3, the full variable domain is SQTIHQWPATLVQPVGSPLSLECTVEGTSNPNLYWYRQAAGRGLQLLFYSVGIGQISSEVPQNLSASRPQDRQFILSSKKLLLSDSGFYLCAWERRAGYTFGSGTRLTVV.

Written as DNA, the CDR3 is TGTGCCAGCATCATGCGGAACCTAACAGGAGAACACAATGAGCAGTTCTTC. This codes for CASIMRNLTGEHNEQFF. This chain uses TRBV21-1 with TRBJ2-1; the D call TRBD1 from the table was never checked on the DNA. TRBV21-1 is a listed pseudogene. The CDR3 contains 17 residues.

The DNA for the CDR3 is TGCGCCAGCAGCCAAGCCGGGTCTGGGGCCAACGTCCTGACTTTC. Amino acids: CASSQAGSGANVLTF. This chain links TRBV4-3 with TRBJ2-6, with D unclear. V dropped 1 base and J dropped 1 base, with 5 bases sitting between them. The CDR3 spans 15 residues. Germline V gene sequence: CDR1 LGHNA, CDR2 YSLEER.

V and J are TRBV5-1 and TRBJ2-1; D is undetermined. The V gene's germline CDR1 is SGHRS and CDR2 YFSETQ. This CDR3 contains 11 residues. V was clipped by 2 bases and J by 7 bases, with 4 bases between them. DNA for the CDR3: TGCGCCAGCAGCTTTAAGAATGAGCAGTTCTTC. Translating it yields CASSFKNEQFF.

V gene TRBV30 combines with J gene TRBJ1-4; tentative D call: TRBD1 (5 bases). Trimming removed 6 bases from V and 6 bases from J, with 17 bases in between. The CDR3 sequence is 14 residues long. Germline V lookup: CDR1 GTSNPN, CDR2 SVGIG (reference sequence). Here the CDR3 reads CACEGWGMYEKLFF. CDR3 coding DNA: TGTGCCTGTGAAGGCTGGGGCATGTATGAAAAACTGTTTTTT.

The V and J genes are TRBV7-9 and TRBJ1-4; unclear D gene. Germline V gives CDR1 SEHNR, CDR2 FQNEAQ (reference sequence). Trimming removed 9 bases at V and 7 bases at J, with 18 bases between. This CDR3 has 14 residues. The chain's CDR3 is CASPVGGQSEKLFF. The CDR3 DNA reads TGTGCCAGTCCTGTAGGAGGGCAGAGTGAAAAACTGTTTTTT.

The chain couples TRBV7-9 to TRBJ2-2; tentatively, D is TRBD1 (6 bases). Germline CDR1 SEHNR, CDR2 FQNEAQ (reference sequence). This CDR3 has 19 residues. The V gene lost 1 base and the J gene lost 4 bases, with 22 bases spanning the gap. The CDR3 DNA sequence: TGTGCCAGCAGCTTAGTGTGGACCCAACAGGGTTCGGGCACCGGGGAGCTGTTTTTT. Protein product: CASSLVWTQQGSGTGELFF.

This rearrangement joins TRBV7-2 to TRBJ2-7; D possibly matches TRBD1 or TRBD2 (6 bases each). This CDR3 region has 15 residues. CDR1 SGHTA and CDR2 FQGNSA come from the germline V gene. V lost 6 bases, J lost 4 bases, and 19 bases lay in between. The DNA of the CDR3 is TGTGCCAGCAGTTTGGACTATCAGGGGTTATACGAGCAGTACTTC. Encoded protein: CASSLDYQGLYEQYF.